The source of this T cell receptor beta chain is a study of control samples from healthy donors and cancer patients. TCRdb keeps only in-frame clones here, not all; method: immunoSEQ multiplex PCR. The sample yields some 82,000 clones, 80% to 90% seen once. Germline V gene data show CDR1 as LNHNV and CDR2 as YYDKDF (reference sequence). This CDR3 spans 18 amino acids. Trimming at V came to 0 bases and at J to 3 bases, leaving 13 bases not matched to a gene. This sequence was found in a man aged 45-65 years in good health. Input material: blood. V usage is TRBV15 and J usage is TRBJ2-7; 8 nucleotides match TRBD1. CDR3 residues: CATSRDLPVQDRVYEQYV. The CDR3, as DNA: TGTGCCACCAGCAGAGATCTACCGGTCCAGGACAGGGTCTACGAGCAGTACGTC.